This T cell receptor (beta chain) was recovered during a study of T cell repertoires in cytomegalovirus infection. The overall study: Selection of CMV epitopes for the study included recently identified HLA-C-restricted and well-studied HLA-B-restricted ones. Both a matching HLA type and CMV infection were indicated by public TCR beta signatures. Overall study findings and caveats: Dominant in the ex vivo response were TCR beta clonotypes restricted by HLA-C and specific for CMV. Individuals carrying CMV plus the relevant HLA were identified by cumulative frequency of public TCR beta families.

Note on this clonotype: Its antigen is still unknown.

TCRdb re-called the reads with MiXCR, one entry per CDR3 protein. The sample comprises 650,000 to 850,000 distinct CDR3 sequences, almost 30% of which are singletons, and about an eighth rests with the top ten. The ends lost 3 bases at V and 4 bases at J; junction bases unmatched: 10. Germline V CDR1 and CDR2: LNHDA, SQIVND (reference sequence). The CDR3 consists of 17 residues. This sequence originates from a human donor in good health (CMV status not recorded). Some clones in this sample may be carry-over from other donors' samples. Source: cultured CD8+ T cells from PBMCs, taken from culture after CMV antigen stimulation. The chain employs TRBV19 and TRBJ2-1, with TRBD2 matching over 9 bases. The CDR3 sequence: CASSIGTGTSRYNEQFF. The CDR3 DNA reads TGTGCCAGTAGTATTGGTACCGGGACTAGCAGATACAATGAGCAGTTCTTC.